The text below deals with one T cell receptor beta chain. What antigen it recognizes has not been identified. One end of the junction fails to match germline, which may point to a read error. This sample is drawn from a study of tumor-infiltrating lymphocytes in primary liver carcinoma (dated 2017 in TCRdb). Looking at the study overall: The five patients, three men and two women aged 30 to 69 years, had hepatocellular carcinoma (four) or combined HCC and intrahepatic cholangiocarcinoma (one). Technical replicate repertoires showed high reproducibility, with mean shared-clone rates around 0.9 and correlation coefficients above 0.95. The five patients had tumors of stage T1-T3 N0M0, with maximum diameters ranging from 4.2 to 10 cm. TCRbeta repertoire sequencing, expression microarrays and whole-exome sequencing were combined in the study across five regions of each liver tumor, with adjacent normal tissue and blood also included. A total of roughly 35 specimens from 5 patients went through TCRbeta repertoire sequencing, namely 25 tumor regions, 5 adjacent noncancerous liver tissues and 5 peripheral blood samples. To link TCRbeta repertoire diversity to the local molecular phenotype, the approximately 26 tumor region samples were profiled with Agilent mRNA microarrays. Each sample produced about 3.5 to 8 million productive TCRbeta reads, and read depth showed no significant difference between tissue types. The paper as a whole reports these results and caveats: Comparison of CD4+ and CD8+ T cell repertoires was precluded by the use of bulk unsorted samples. With just 4 or 5 patients in the study, the authors point out that the findings should be validated in a larger study. Consistent with antigen-driven expansion, pairs of tumor regions showed higher repertoire overlap (mean about 36%) than either tumor-adjacent pairs (approximately 17%) or tumor-blood pairs (about 14%). A significantly larger repertoire fraction was made up by the top 250 clones in tumors than in blood (p = 0.039). Just about 8-24% of top clones turned up in all five regions of a tumor, which suggests spatial heterogeneity among tumor-infiltrating T cells. Only the TCR beta chain was sequenced, so true repertoire diversity is likely underestimated because unpaired alpha chains were not captured.

Measured from the cysteine to the phenylalanine, the CDR3 is 15 residues long. Of the read, only the CDR3 DNA is kept; its 45 bases are in frame from base 1. CDR1 MNHNS and CDR2 SASEGT were looked up in the germline V gene. A constant-region primer and ProtoScript II reverse transcriptase were used to reverse-transcribe TCRbeta-specific cDNA from roughly 0.55 ug total RNA. TCRbeta libraries were built with three nested multiplex PCR rounds, a slightly modified ARM-PCR procedure. Multiplex TRBV1-TRBV30 forward primers and a Cbeta reverse primer were used in the first two PCR rounds, each of which was run for approximately 9 cycles. Sample barcodes and Illumina adapters were added in a final 25-cycle PCR with Deep VentR polymerase. Before sequencing, amplicons of 200-500 bp were purified from gel using a QIAquick gel extraction kit. An Illumina HiSeq 2500 was used to sequence the TCRbeta amplicons with 250-bp paired-end reads. The original methods were these. Quality trimming of reads was performed with Trimmomatic v0.33, and paired reads were merged with FLASH v1.2.11 so that full CDR3 sequences could be recovered. MiGEC v1.2.1b assigned V, D and J germline segments to the rearranged TCRbeta sequences. Clonotype statistics, along with Shannon-Wiener diversity indices, were calculated using VDJtools v1.0.0. To reduce sampling bias, subsequent analyses other than the diversity analysis used only the 250 most abundant clonotypes in each sample. The public reads were reanalyzed by TCRdb: fastp trimming at Q25, MiXCR alignment, in-frame beta chains only. Each entry is one CDR3 protein sequence, shown with its most common DNA and genes. The V and J calls reflect TCRdb's pipeline rather than the authors' work. Counted in this sample were fewer than 90,000 distinct CDR3 sequences; 72% of them appeared once. The top ten clones comprise roughly 21% of the sample.

Total RNA and DNA were co-extracted without cell sorting from around 20-30 mg of bulk tissue using the AllPrep DNA/RNA mini kit. About 5 patients with histopathologically diagnosed primary liver carcinoma underwent surgical resection in China between 2015 and March 2016. Patients had chronic HBV infection and were treatment-naive at sampling. Each tumor was sampled at five spatially separated regions: the superior, inferior, left-lateral and right-lateral poles and the tumor centre. Histology showed that every tumor sample contained more than 80% viable tumor cells. Each fresh piece of tumor and adjacent tissue was cut in two, with one half stored in RNAlater at -80 degrees C and the other half sent for histology.

Sequencing was performed on liver tumor tissue from sampling region 1. The sample's cell subset or site, from its label and the paper: tumor region T1, superior pole. This TCR came from a man in his forties or fifties with primary liver carcinoma and hepatitis B virus infection. The chain couples TRBV6-1 to TRBJ2-2; a weak D assignment points to TRBD1 (6 bases agree). The nucleotide sequence reads as follows: TGTGCCGGCAGTGAAGTGGACAGGAACACCGGGGAGCTGTTTTTT. Its protein is CAGSEVDRNTGELFF.